This T cell receptor (beta chain) was sequenced in a study of shared clonotypes between healthy human individuals. Study information: Three CD4 naive, three CD4 memory, two CD8 naive and one CD8 memory plate were used per donor.

V gave up 8 bases and J gave up 1 base, with 15 bases separating them. Germline V CDR1 and CDR2: MNHEY, SMNVEV (reference sequence). The CDR3 runs to 16 residues. Sorted-subset replicate PCR reactions contained roughly 200 ng DNA, corresponding to about 30,000 T cell genomes. Clones were sequenced by immunoSEQ multiplex PCR, and TCRdb holds only the in-frame ones, with some missing. Here the sample spans about 1.5 million clones, 98% being singletons. Study results and limitations: It was observed that 5% to 6% of naive CD4 clonotypes were shared across several donors.

The donor population consisted of healthy HIV-negative adults with no recent acute infections or vaccinations. On this clone: Its antigen is as yet unknown.

The chain joins TRBV27 to TRBJ2-6; unclear D gene. The origin of this receptor is a man aged 30-40 years in good health. Source material: naive CD4+ T cells sorted from blood. The subset was: CD45RA+ positively selected. In DNA, the CDR3 is TGTGCCAGCGGTTGGTGGATGGGGTCTGGGGCCAACGTCCTGACTTTC. Translation: CASGWWMGSGANVLTF.